This TCR beta chain was sequenced during a study of shared clonotypes between healthy human individuals (dated by TCRdb to the early 2020s). About the full investigation: The cohort comprised a couple of women and three men aged 18 to 49 years. For each donor, CD4 naive and CD4 memory were each given three plates, CD8 naive was given two plates, and CD8 memory was given one plate. Blood TCR repertoires of roughly five healthy adults were deeply sequenced to estimate repertoire size and the extent of clonotype sharing between individuals. Different laboratories and diverse techniques were used to prepare libraries and sequence TCR repertoires, to increase sequencing depth and limit assay-specific biases. Per donor, leukapheresis produced somewhere between about 0.8 and 9 billion PBMCs.

CD8 naive samples were obtained by positive selection for CCR7 among CD45RO-negative cells, yielding a CD45RA+CCR7+ population from which TemRA cells were excluded. The donors were healthy, HIV-negative adults who had no recently reported acute infections or vaccinations. Only Caucasian adults living in Nashville, Tennessee, USA were represented among the donors. Blood was collected by leukapheresis, and PBMCs were isolated by Ficoll-Histopaque density gradient centrifugation and then cryopreserved in liquid nitrogen vapor phase. Analytical flow cytometry was used to check the purity and quantity of every magnetically sorted T cell population. From each sorted fraction, genomic DNA was isolated and quantified by UV absorbance on a Nanodrop 2000c. From the germline V gene, CDR1 is LGHNA and CDR2 is YSLEER. Trimming at the junction amounts to 0 bases on V and 11 bases on J, and the germline ends lie 14 bases apart. Counted from cysteine to phenylalanine, this CDR3 has 14 amino acids. Only the CDR3 DNA stays, 42 bases, in frame from base 1.

As regards this clone: It lacks a known antigen. Base-call qualities are not available, and no considerably larger clone is one nucleotide away.

General conclusions and limits of the study: Pairwise subsampling indicated that sequencing depth was expected to affect the degree of clonotype sharing among donors. Rarefaction of sorted-subset datasets indicated incomplete sequencing despite the large sequencing depth. Higher generation probabilities were observed for clonotypes shared by all four sorted-subset donors than for non-shared clonotypes. Because the study included only a small number of donors, the genetic and exposure-history diversity represented was limited. Naive subsets generally had larger estimated clonotype richness than memory subsets did. Sampling was restricted to blood, and TCR repertoires in tissues likely differ from the TCR repertoires found in blood. Roughly 5.2% of naive CD4, 3% to 4% of naive CD8, roughly 2.4% of memory CD4, and about 0.4% of memory CD8 clonotypes were shared across a few donors.

Using the deep immunoSEQ assay, multiplex PCR amplified TCR CDR3 regions from genomic DNA. Extracted genomic DNA from each cell subset was distributed evenly across all wells of several immunoSEQ 96-well plates, and each plate was treated as a replicate. For sorted subsets, 200 to 250 ng of genomic DNA, equivalent to some 30,000 T cell genomes, went into each replicate PCR. Purified libraries were measured with a Qubit 3.0 fluorometer, size-checked on a Bioanalyzer 2100, and measured again with the KAPA Library Quantification kit. Every immunoSEQ 96-well plate was sequenced on a separate single-read 150-cycle Illumina NextSeq 550 flow cell. From the authors' description of their analysis: The immunoSEQ output contained only junctional sequences without quality scores, so filtering could not match that applied to full-length reads. To assign V/J genes and CDR3, sequences were annotated using PyIR, a Python wrapper for IgBLAST v1.9, with IMGT germline references. Reads were removed for weak V/J assignments (E-value above 1e-6), missing CDR3, stop codons, out-of-frame junctions, or ambiguous translated residues. V3J clonotypes were defined by identical inferred V gene, J gene, and CDR3 amino acid sequence. Percentage overlap between repertoires was computed as shared unique clonotypes divided by the size of the smaller repertoire. Repertoire richness was assessed with RTK rarefaction, the Chao1 estimator, and Recon v2.1 estimates of unobserved clonotypes. OLGA was used to compute generation probabilities for all TCRbeta clonotypes that the gDNA method yielded from a few donors. TCRdb took over this immuneACCESS table, retaining in-frame rearrangements with V and J assigned. Such tables are incomplete; in checked studies, under half of the missing clones stem from an unresolved V gene, and the remainder is unexplained. D and trimming were read from the DNA, whereas the V and J calls and clone size are those reported in that table. In all, the sample holds 750,000 to 1,000,000 clones, and around 93% of those were seen once. The biggest ten clones account for around 24% of the sample.

The material sequenced was naive CD8+ T cells sorted from blood. This specimen's cell subset or site label, interpreted: CD45RA+CCR7+. This receptor chain uses TRBV4-3 and TRBJ2-1; perhaps TRBD2 is the D gene, with 5 bases matching. This sequence was found in a man aged 25-40 years in good health. Here is the DNA: TGCGCCAGCAGCCAAGATGCTAGCAGTTATCAGCAGTTCTTC. Protein translation: CASSQDASSYQQFF.